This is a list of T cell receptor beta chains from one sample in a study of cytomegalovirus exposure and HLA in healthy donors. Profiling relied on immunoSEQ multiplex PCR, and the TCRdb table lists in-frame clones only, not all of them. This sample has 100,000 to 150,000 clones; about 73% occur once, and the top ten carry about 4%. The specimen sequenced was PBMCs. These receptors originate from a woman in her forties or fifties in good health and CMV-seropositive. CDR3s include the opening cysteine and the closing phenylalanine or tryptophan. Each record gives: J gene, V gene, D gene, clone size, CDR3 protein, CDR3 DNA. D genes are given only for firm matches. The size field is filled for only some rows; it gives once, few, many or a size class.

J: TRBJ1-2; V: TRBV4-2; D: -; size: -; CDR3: CASSQRTDGYTF; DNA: TGTGCCAGCAGCCAAAGGACAGACGGCTACACCTTC
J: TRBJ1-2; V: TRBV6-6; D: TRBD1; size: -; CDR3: CASIPGQGTGGYTF; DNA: TGTGCCAGCATTCCCGGACAGGGGACAGGTGGCTACACCTTC
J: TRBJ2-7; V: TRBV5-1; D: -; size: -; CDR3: CASSLEKSYEQYF; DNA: TGCGCCAGCAGCTTGGAGAAGAGCTACGAGCAGTACTTC
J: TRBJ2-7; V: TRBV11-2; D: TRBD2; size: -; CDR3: CASSLTSGRVYEQYF; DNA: TGTGCCAGCAGCTTAACTAGCGGCAGGGTCTACGAGCAGTACTTC
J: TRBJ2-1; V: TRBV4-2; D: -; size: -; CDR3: CASSQDGSGDNEQFF; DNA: TGTGCCAGCAGCCAAGATGGTAGCGGCGACAATGAGCAGTTCTTC
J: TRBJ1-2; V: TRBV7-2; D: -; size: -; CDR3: CASSANRAYYGYTF; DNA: TGTGCCAGCAGCGCGAACAGGGCTTACTATGGCTACACCTTC
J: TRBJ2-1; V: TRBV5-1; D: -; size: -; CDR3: CASSFEGVYNEQFF; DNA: TGCGCCAGCAGCTTTGAAGGGGTTTACAATGAGCAGTTCTTC
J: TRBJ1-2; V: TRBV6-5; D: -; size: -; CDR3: CASSDGGTYGYTF; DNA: TGTGCCAGCAGTGACGGGGGTACTTATGGCTACACCTTC
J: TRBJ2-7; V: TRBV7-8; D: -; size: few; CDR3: CASSPSYEQYF; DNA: TGTGCCAGCAGCCCCAGCTACGAGCAGTACTTC
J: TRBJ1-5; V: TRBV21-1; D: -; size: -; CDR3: CASSPLGPPSNQPQHF; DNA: TGTGCCAGCAGCCCACTTGGGCCACCCAGCAATCAGCCCCAGCATTTT
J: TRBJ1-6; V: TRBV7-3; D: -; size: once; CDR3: CASSFQTASPLHF; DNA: TGTGCCAGCAGCTTCCAGACAGCTTCACCCCTCCACTTT
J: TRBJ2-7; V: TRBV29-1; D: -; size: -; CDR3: CSVKVRVYEQYF; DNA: TGCAGCGTTAAGGTCCGGGTTTACGAGCAGTACTTC
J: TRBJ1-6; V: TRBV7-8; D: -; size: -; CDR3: CASSPRASSYNSPLHF; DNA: TGTGCCAGCAGCCCCAGGGCGAGCTCCTATAATTCACCCCTCCACTTT
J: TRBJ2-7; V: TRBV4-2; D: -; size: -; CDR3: CASSHATMQGNEQYF; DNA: TGTGCCAGCAGCCACGCCACCATGCAGGGTAACGAGCAGTACTTC
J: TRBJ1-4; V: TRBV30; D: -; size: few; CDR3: CAWYRPTNEKLFF; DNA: TGTGCCTGGTACAGGCCAACTAATGAAAAACTGTTTTTT
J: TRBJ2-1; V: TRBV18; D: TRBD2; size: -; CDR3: CASSPPPGLAGGGGNEQFF; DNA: TGTGCCAGCTCACCACCCCCTGGACTAGCGGGGGGGGGAGGCAATGAGCAGTTCTTC
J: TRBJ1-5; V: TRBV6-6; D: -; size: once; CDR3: CASSYSGGGQPQHF; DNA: TGTGCCAGCAGTTACTCGGGGGGGGGACAGCCCCAGCATTTT
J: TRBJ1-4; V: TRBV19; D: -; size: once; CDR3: CASSMGSGEKLFF; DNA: TGTGCCAGTAGTATGGGATCAGGGGAAAAACTGTTTTTT
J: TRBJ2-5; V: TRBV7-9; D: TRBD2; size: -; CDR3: CASSSRGGRETQYF; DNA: TGTGCCAGCAGCTCTCGGGGGGGGCGAGAGACCCAGTACTTC
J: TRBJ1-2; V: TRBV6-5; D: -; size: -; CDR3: CASSYSLAGANYGYTF; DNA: TGTGCCAGCAGTTACTCTTTGGCAGGCGCTAACTATGGCTACACCTTC
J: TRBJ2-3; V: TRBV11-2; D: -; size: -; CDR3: CASSALRWGVSTDTQYF; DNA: TGTGCCAGCAGCGCACTAAGATGGGGGGTTAGCACAGATACGCAGTATTTT
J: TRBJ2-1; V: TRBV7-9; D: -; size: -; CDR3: CASSFSQRISSNEQFF; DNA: TGTGCCAGCAGCTTCTCACAGAGAATTTCGTCCAATGAGCAGTTCTTC
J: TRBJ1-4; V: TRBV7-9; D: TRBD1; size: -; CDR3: CASSLTRQGVLKVCEKLFF; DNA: TGTGCCAGCAGCTTAACCAGACAGGGGGTATTGAAGGTATGTGAAAAACTGTTTTTC
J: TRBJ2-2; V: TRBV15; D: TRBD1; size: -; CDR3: CATSRDLGTGAGELFF; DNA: TGTGCCACCAGCAGGGACCTTGGGACAGGGGCCGGGGAGCTGTTTTTT
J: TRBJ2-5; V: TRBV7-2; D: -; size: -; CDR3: CASRPAGGETQYF; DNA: TGTGCCAGCAGACCAGCAGGGGGGGAGACCCAGTACTTC